A selection of T cell receptor beta chains follows, all from one sample in a study of T cell responses to AZD1222 COVID-19 vaccine. TCRdb's table, derived via immunoSEQ multiplex PCR, lists solely in-frame clones and lacks some. The sample carries over 120,000 clones, more than 85% recorded once. The material was peripheral blood, obtained 28 days after the second AZD1222 dose. The receptor source for this set is an adult who received the AZD1222 COVID-19 vaccine. CDR3s include the opening cysteine and the closing phenylalanine or tryptophan.

>TRBV6-6
CASRDTGRRSYEQYF
>TRBV6-5
CASTPPGHSNEKLFF
>TRBV7-2
CASSLRASGILYEQYF
>TRBV15
CATSREARPGSNNEQFF
>TRBV3-1/TRBV3-2
CASSQTQGLPYEQYF
>TRBV4-1
CASSQTSSGAPGETQYF
>TRBV29-1
CSVGGAGQETQYF
>TRBV4-2
CASSQDRGTGNTIYF
>TRBV6-2/TRBV6-3
CASSYEGVYNEQFF
>TRBV28
CASSFSGAPETQYF
>TRBV11-2
CASSPEGRGREKLFF
>TRBV18
CASSPPGAGEGNEQFF
>TRBV7-2
CASSLGSGSGNTIYF
>TRBV28
CASKRGWNTGELFF
>TRBV12-3/TRBV12-4
CASSLISAQEAFF
>TRBV5-1
CASSPGTGGNSPLHF
>TRBV2
CASRRQGNQPQHF
>TRBV19
CATKPGPKMNTEAFF
>TRBV3-1/TRBV3-2
CASSPRDRGFNEKLFF
>TRBV21-1
CASSKQGARTAPTSYEQYF